This T cell receptor (beta chain) was found in a study of response to subunit inactivated influenza vaccine. In this sample, this clonotype turned up a few times. MiXCR was run by TCRdb on the RT-PCR reads, yielding one entry per CDR3 protein. The sample consists of roughly 500,000 distinct CDR3 sequences, more than 15% of them appearing once. Trimming stripped 0 bases from V and 2 bases from J, with 14 bases between. The CDR3 contains 17 residues. Looked up from germline, CDR1 is MNHEY and CDR2 is SVGAGI. This material consisted of CD4+ T cells sorted from PBMCs, taken less than 30 months after vaccination. The V call is TRBV6-5, the J call TRBJ2-1; D remains unclear. The clonotype was recovered from a man aged 45 to 70 who received an inactivated influenza vaccine. CDR3 nucleotides: TGTGCCAGCAGTTACTCCACGGCAGAACTTACCTACAATGAGCAGTTCTTC. As protein: CASSYSTAELTYNEQFF.